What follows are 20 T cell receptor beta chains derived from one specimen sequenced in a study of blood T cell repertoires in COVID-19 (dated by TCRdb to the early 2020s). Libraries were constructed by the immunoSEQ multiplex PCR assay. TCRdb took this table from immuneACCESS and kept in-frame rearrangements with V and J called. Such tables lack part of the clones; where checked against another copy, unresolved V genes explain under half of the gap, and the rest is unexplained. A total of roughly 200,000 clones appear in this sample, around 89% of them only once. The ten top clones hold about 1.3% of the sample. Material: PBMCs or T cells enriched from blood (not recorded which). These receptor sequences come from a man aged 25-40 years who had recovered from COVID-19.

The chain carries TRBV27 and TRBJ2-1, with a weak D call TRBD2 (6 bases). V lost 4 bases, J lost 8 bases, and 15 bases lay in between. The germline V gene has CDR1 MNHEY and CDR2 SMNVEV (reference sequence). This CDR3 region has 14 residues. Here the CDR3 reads CASSWRSGWDEQFF. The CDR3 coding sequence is TGTGCCAGCAGTTGGAGAAGCGGGTGGGATGAGCAGTTCTTC.

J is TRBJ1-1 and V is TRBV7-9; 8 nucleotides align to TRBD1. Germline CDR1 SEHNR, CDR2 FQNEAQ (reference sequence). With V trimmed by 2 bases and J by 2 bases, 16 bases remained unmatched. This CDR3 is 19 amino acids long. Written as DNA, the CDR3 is TGTGCCAGCAGCTTAACCGCGGGACAGGCGTTGGGAGCCAACACTGAAGCTTTCTTT. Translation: CASSLTAGQALGANTEAFF.

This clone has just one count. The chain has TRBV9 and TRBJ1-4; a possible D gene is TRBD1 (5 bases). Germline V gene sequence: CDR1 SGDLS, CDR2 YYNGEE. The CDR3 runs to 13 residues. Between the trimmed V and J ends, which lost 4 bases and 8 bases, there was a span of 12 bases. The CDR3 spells CASSPGTREKLFF. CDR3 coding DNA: TGTGCCAGCAGCCCAGGGACTCGGGAAAAACTGTTTTTT.

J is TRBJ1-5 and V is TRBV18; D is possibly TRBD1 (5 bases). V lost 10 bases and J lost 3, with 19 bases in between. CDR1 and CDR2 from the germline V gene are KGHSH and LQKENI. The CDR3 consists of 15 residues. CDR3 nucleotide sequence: TGTGCCACCGCCCCTCGGCAGGGTGACAATCAGCCCCAGCATTTT. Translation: CATAPRQGDNQPQHF.

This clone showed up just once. The CDR3 loop reads CASSQVPETEAFF. The CDR3, as DNA: TGCGCCAGCAGCCAAGTCCCAGAAACTGAAGCTTTCTTT. The chain uses TRBV4-1 and TRBJ1-1; D is unclear. This CDR3 region has 13 residues. Germline loops: CDR1 MGHRA, CDR2 YSYEKL. Trimming left V 1 base short and J 5 bases short, with 8 bases between.

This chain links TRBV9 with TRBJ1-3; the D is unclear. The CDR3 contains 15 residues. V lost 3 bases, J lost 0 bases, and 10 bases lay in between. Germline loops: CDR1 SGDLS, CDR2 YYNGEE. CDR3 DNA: TGTGCCAGCAGCGGCCGCGGTAGCTCTGGAAACACCATATATTTT. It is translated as CASSGRGSSGNTIYF.

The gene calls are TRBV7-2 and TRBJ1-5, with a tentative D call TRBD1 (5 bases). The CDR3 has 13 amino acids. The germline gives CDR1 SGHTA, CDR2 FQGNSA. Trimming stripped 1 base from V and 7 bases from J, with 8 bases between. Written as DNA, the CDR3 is TGTGCCAGCAGCTTAGGCAGGGAACAGCCCCAGCATTTT. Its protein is CASSLGREQPQHF.

The DNA of the CDR3 is TGTGCCAGTAGTATTTGGACAGCCGAGAGTGAAAAACTGTTTTTT. It encodes CASSIWTAESEKLFF. The chain is built from TRBV19 and TRBJ1-4; the D gene is possibly TRBD1 (6 bases). Per the germline V gene, CDR1 is LNHDA and CDR2 is SQIVND (reference sequence). The CDR3 consists of 15 residues. Trimming left V 3 bases short and J 7 bases short, with 15 bases between.

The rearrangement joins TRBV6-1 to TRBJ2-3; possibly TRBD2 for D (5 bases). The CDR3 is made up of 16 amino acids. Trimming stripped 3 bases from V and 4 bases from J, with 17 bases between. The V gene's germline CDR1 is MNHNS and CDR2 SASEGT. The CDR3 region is CASSDYLGNVADTQYF. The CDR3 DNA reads TGTGCCAGCAGTGATTATCTCGGGAACGTAGCAGATACGCAGTATTTT.

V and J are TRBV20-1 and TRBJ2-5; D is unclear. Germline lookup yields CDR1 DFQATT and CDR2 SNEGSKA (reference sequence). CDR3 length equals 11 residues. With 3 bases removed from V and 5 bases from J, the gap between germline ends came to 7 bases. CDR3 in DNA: TGCAGTGCTAGCAGTAAGGAGACCCAGTACTTC. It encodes CSASSKETQYF.

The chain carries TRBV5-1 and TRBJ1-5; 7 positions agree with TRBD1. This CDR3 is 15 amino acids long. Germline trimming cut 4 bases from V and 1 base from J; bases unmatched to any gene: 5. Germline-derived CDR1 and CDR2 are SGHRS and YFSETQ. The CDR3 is CASSPTGQSNQPQHF. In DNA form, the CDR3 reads TGCGCCAGCAGCCCTACGGGACAGAGCAATCAGCCCCAGCATTTT.

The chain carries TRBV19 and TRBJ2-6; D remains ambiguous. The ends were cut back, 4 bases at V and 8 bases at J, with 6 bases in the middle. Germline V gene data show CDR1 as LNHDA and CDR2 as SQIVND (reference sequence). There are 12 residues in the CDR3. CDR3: CASSTLSNVLTF. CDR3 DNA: TGTGCCAGTAGTACCCTATCCAACGTCCTGACTTTC.

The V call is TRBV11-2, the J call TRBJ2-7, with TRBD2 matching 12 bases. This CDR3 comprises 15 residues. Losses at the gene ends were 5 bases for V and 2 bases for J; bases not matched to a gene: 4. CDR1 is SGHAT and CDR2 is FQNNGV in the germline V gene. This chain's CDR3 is CASSPRTSGAYEQYF. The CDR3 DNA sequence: TGTGCCAGCAGCCCACGGACTAGCGGGGCCTACGAGCAGTACTTC.

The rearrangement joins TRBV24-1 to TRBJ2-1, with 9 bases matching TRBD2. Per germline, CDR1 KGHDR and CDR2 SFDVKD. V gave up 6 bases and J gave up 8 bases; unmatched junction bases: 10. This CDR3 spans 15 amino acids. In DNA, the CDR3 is TGTGCCACCAGTCAGGGCGGGAGGGCCTCTTATGAGCAGTTCTTC. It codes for CATSQGGRASYEQFF.

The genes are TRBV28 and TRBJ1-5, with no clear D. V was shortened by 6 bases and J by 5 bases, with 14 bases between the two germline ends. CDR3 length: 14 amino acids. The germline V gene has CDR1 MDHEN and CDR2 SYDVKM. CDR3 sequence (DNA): TGTGCCAGCAGAGTCCCCGGGAAATATCAGCCCCAGCATTTT. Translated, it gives CASRVPGKYQPQHF.

This chain's CDR3 is CASTRLAGVPGEQFF. CDR3 DNA: TGCGCCAGCACGCGACTAGCGGGGGTCCCGGGAGAGCAGTTCTTC. The gene calls are TRBV5-1 and TRBJ2-1; 12 nucleotides match TRBD2. With 6 bases clipped from V and 10 bases from J, the junction kept 11 bases outside the gene matches. Germline V lookup: CDR1 SGHRS, CDR2 YFSETQ. This CDR3 comprises 15 residues.

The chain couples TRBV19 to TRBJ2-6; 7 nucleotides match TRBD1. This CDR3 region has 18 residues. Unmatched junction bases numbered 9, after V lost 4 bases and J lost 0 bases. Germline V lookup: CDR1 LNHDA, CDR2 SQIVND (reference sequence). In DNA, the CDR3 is TGTGCCAGTAGTACGCCGGGACAGCTTCACTCTGGGGCCAACGTCCTGACTTTC. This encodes CASSTPGQLHSGANVLTF.

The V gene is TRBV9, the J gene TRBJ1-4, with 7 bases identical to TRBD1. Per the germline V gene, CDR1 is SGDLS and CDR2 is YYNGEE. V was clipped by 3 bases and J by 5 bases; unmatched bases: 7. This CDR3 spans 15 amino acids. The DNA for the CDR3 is TGTGCCAGCAGCGGAAGACAGGGTGTAAATGAAAAACTGTTTTTT. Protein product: CASSGRQGVNEKLFF.

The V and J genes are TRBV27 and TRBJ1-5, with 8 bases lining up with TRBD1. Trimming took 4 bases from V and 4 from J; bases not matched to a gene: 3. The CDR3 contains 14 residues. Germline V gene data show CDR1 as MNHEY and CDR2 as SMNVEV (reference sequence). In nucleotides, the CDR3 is TGTGCCAGCAGTTCACGGACAGGGAATCAGCCCCAGCATTTT. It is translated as CASSSRTGNQPQHF.

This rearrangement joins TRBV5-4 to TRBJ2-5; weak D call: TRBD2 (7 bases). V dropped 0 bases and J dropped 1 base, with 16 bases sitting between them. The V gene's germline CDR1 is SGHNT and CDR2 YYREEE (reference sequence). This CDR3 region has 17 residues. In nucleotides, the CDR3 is TGTGCCAGCAGCTTGGCCGGGGCGCGGGGGCCCCAAGAGACCCAGTACTTC. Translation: CASSLAGARGPQETQYF.